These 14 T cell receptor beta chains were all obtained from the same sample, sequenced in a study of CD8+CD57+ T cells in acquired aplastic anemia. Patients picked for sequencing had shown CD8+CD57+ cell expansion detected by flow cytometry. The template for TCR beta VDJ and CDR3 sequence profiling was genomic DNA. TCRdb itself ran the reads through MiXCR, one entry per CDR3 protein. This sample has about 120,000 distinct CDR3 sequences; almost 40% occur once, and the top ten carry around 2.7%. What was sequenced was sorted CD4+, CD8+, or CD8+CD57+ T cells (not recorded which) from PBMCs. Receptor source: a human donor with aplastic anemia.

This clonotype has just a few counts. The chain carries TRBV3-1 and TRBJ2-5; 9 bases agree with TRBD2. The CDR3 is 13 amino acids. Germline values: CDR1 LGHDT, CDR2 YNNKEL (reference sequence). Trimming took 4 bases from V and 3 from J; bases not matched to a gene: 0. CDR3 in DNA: TGTGCCAGCAGCCGACTAGCGGAAGAGACCCAGTACTTC. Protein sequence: CASSRLAEETQYF.

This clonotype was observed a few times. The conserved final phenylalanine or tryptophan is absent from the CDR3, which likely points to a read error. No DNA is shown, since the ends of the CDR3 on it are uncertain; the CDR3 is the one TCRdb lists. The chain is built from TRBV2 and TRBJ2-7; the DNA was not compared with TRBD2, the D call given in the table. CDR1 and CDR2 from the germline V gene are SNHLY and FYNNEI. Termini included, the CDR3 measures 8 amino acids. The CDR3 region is CASSKTTS.

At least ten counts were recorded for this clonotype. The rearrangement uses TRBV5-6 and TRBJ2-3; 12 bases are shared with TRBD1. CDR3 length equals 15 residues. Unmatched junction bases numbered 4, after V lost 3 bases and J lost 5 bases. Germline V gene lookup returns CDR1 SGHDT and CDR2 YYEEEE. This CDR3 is CASSWGQGAKDTQYF. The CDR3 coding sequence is TGTGCCAGCAGCTGGGGACAGGGGGCAAAAGATACGCAGTATTTT.

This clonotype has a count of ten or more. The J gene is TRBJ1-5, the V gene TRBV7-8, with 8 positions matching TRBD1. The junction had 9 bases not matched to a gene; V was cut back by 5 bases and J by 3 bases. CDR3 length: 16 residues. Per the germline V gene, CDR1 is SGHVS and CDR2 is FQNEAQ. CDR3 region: CASSRFRTGPNQPQHF. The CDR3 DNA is TGTGCCAGCAGCCGATTTAGGACAGGGCCCAATCAGCCCCAGCATTTT.

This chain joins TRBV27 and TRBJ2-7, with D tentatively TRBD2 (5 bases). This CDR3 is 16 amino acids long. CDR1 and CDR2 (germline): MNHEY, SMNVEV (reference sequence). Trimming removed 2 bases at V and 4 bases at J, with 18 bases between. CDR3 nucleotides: TGTGCCAGCAGTTTAGAGGGAAACAGTGGGAATTACGAGCAGTACTTC. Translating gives CASSLEGNSGNYEQYF.

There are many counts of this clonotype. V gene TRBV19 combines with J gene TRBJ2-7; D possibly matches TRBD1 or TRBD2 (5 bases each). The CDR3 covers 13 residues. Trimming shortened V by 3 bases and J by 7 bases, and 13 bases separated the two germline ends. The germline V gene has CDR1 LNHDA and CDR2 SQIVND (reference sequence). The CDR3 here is CASSIRGTGEQYF. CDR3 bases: TGTGCCAGTAGTATCAGAGGGACGGGGGAGCAGTACTTC.

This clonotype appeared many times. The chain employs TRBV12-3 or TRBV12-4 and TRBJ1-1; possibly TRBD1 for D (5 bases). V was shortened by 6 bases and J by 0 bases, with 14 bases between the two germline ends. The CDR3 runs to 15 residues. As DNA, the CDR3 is TGTGCCAGCAGCTGGGGGGGGTCTTTGAACACTGAAGCTTTCTTT. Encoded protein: CASSWGGSLNTEAFF.

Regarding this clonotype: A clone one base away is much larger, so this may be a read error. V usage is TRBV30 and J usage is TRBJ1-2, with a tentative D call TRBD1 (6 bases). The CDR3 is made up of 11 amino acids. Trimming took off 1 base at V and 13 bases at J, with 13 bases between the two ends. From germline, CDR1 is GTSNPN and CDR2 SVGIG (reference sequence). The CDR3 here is CAWSATGLCTF. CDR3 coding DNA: TGTGCCTGGAGTGCGACAGGCCTCTGCACCTTC.

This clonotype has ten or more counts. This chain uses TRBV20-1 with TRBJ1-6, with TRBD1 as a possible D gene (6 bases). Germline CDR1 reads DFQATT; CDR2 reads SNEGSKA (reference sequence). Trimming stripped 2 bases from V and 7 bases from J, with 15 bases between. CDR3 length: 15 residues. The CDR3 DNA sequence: TGCAGTGCTAGAACACGACAGGTGTTAAATTCACCCCTCCACTTT. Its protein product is CSARTRQVLNSPLHF.

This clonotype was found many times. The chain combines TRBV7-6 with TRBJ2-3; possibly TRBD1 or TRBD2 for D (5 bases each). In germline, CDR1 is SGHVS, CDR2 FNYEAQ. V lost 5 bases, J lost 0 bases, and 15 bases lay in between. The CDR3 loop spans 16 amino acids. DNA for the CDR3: TGTGCCAGCAGCCCAGGGACCGGGGCTAGCACAGATACGCAGTATTTT. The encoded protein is CASSPGTGASTDTQYF.

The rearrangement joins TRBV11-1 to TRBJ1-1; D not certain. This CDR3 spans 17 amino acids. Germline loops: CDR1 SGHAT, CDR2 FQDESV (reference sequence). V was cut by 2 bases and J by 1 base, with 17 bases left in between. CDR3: CASSLKFSGSQNTEAFF. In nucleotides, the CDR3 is TGTGCCAGCAGCTTAAAGTTCTCGGGGTCCCAGAACACTGAAGCTTTCTTT.

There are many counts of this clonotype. The CDR3 nucleotides read TGCGCCAGCAGCCAATACCAGACAGGGTCCTTCCCTCCTTATGGCTACACCTTC. This codes for CASSQYQTGSFPPYGYTF. The genes are TRBV4-1 and TRBJ1-2, with 7 bases lining up with TRBD1. The CDR3 extends over 18 amino acids. Germline-derived CDR1 and CDR2 are MGHRA and YSYEKL. Trimming cost V 2 bases and J 5 bases; bases outside gene matches: 17.

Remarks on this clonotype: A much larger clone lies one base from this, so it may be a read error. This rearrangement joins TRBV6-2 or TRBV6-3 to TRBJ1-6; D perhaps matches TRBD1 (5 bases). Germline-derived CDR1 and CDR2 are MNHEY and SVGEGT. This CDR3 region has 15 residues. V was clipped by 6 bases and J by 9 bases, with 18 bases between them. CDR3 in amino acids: CASSLGTHWGSPLHF. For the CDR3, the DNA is TGTGCCAGCAGCCTGGGGACGCACTGGGGTTCACCCCTCCACTTT.

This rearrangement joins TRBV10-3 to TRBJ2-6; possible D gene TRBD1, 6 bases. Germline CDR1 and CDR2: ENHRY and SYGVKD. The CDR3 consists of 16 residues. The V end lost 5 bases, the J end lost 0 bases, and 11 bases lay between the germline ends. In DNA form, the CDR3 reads TGTGCCATCAGTTCGACAGGAAACTCTGGGGCCAACGTCCTGACTTTC. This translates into CAISSTGNSGANVLTF.